A few counts support the clone carrying this T cell receptor beta chain. Its antigen is currently unknown. V was cut by 6 bases and J by 4 bases, with 19 bases left in between. The germline gives CDR1 SGHAT, CDR2 FQNNGV. The CDR3 contains 17 residues. This specimen comes from a study of beta chain features in type 1 diabetes. Background on the study: Across every sample, around 98 million sorted cells were examined in total. Study-level results: There was a moderate but significant shortening of TCRB CDR3s in all four CD4+ subsets of Type 1 diabetes patients. Sequencing the cDNA could make cells with high TCR expression show up more than they should. Insertions at VDJ junctions were less frequent in type 1 diabetes patients. These patients also deleted more nucleotides at the same junctions.

Investigators reverse transcribed all isolated RNA, so they sequenced expressed TCRB transcripts. Data came from immunoSEQ multiplex PCR; TCRdb stores just in-frame clones and leaves some out. Altogether around 650,000 clones are present, over 10% being singletons, with the ten largest covering more than 0.1%. V usage is TRBV11-2 and J usage is TRBJ2-6; D gene unclear. This receptor was identified in a man aged 30 to 45 with type 1 diabetes. Input material: naive CD4+ T cells from blood. CDR3 bases: TGTGCCAGCAGTTTTATCGAAGGGTTTTACGGGGCCAACGTCCTGACTTTC. Amino acid sequence: CASSFIEGFYGANVLTF.